The entry below describes one TCR beta chain. Its antigen is still unknown. Base qualities are not provided; no much larger clone lies one nucleotide away. The sample is drawn from a study of T cell responses to AZD1222 COVID-19 vaccine (dated by TCRdb to the early 2020s). For the wider study: Because spike-specific TCR depth and breadth did not differ between the two schedules, AZD1222 recipients who got a second dose at roughly 4 weeks were pooled with those who got a second dose at roughly 12 weeks. Trial participants were enrolled into age subgroups of 18-55, 56-69 and 70-plus years, which contained 148, 28 and 57 TCR-sequenced participants, respectively. A total of around 240 trial participants underwent TCR sequencing, of whom some 210 received two doses of AZD1222 and some 26 received two doses of the MenACWY control vaccine. Beyond this particular receptor, the publication reports: Epitopes outside the regions mutated in the B.1.351 and B.1.1.7 variants were reportedly recognized by nearly half of the unique spike-specific TCRs. The 56-69-year group was small, and its depth increase did not reach significance, likely because of low power. Only a handful of AZD1222 recipients were SARS-CoV-2 seropositive at baseline, limiting conclusions about previously exposed vaccinees. The whole spike protein was spanned by vaccine-associated CD4 TCRs, and dominant responses were seen in regions 160-218 and 743-854. Because no day 14 peak-response samples were available, the repertoires could be characterized only after the peak T cell response. Participants were mostly white British, with more females than males. The authors suggested clonal diversity may have been underestimated. After two AZD1222 doses, spike-specific TCR breadth and depth were significantly higher than at day 0 and than in MenACWY recipients.

Its CDR3 holds 14 amino acids, cysteine through phenylalanine. Just the 42-base CDR3 DNA is kept, in frame starting at base 1. V trim: 4 bases; J trim: 8 bases; unmatched bases: 5. From a lookup of the germline V gene (reference sequence), CDR1 and CDR2 are LGHDT and YNNKEL. The CDR3 regions of human TCRbeta chains were analyzed by immunosequencing. The source study handled its data this way. TCRs in the repertoires were compared against a reference library of SARS-CoV-2-specific TCRs that had been generated with the MIRA antigen-specificity platform. Breadth meant the fraction of unique TCRs that were SARS-CoV-2-associated, whereas depth meant the fraction of total T cells that were SARS-CoV-2-associated. Each spike-specific TCR was assigned to its reactive spike region and to a CD4 or CD8 class using the MIRA data. Log10-transformed breadth and depth values were compared by one-way ANOVA with Sidak's multiple comparisons tests. This is the immuneACCESS table as TCRdb keeps it, with only in-frame sequences that have V and J called. A part of the clones is gone; compared with another copy, unresolved V genes explain less than half, and the rest is unexplained. V, J and clone size were drawn from that table, and D and trimming were deduced from the DNA. This sample is represented by over 100,000 clones; around 90% of them were singletons. The ten largest clones take up 4.5% to 5.5% of the sample.

The meaning of the sample's time point label: baseline before first vaccination. Samples from vaccinated people were obtained from the UK trials COV001 and COV002, which included a single-blind randomized controlled phase 2/3 trial of AZD1222 (ChAdOx1 nCoV-19) in healthy adults. For TCRbeta chain sequencing, PBMC samples were collected from trial participants at day 0 and at day 28 after the second dose. Sequenced here: peripheral blood, sampled on day 0 of AZD1222 vaccination. The rearrangement joined TRBV3-1 (or the pseudogene TRBV3-2) to TRBJ1-4, and 9 bases in between align with TRBD1. The clonotype comes from an adult in good health. CDR3 protein: CASSLDRGGEKLFF. The nucleotide sequence reads TGTGCCAGCAGCCTTGACAGGGGGGGCGAAAAACTGTTTTTT.